Below, one TCR beta chain is given with its context. Its target antigen remains unknown. The input lacks base qualities; no much larger clone sits a single base away. CDR1 and CDR2 (MDHEN, SYDVKM) derive from the germline V gene. Relative to germline, V is missing 10 bases and J is missing 4 bases, with 12 bases of the junction outside any gene match. The CDR3, cysteine through phenylalanine, is 16 amino acids long. The DNA shown is the 48-base CDR3, in frame from base 1. TCRbeta CDR3 regions were amplified from genomic DNA using the immunoSEQ Assay, a bias-controlled multiplex PCR. Processing in the source paper ran as follows. Within the assay, amplification of reference gene primers was used to estimate how many nucleated cells each sample contained. To quantify the absolute abundance of each unique TCRbeta CDR3 rearrangement, sequence reads were collapsed and filtered. For each sample, productive Simpson clonality was calculated as the square root of Simpson's diversity index across productive rearrangements. The source is immuneACCESS, and TCRdb retained only in-frame sequences with V and J called. Part of the clones is not carried over; for the studies checked, unresolved V genes explain less than half of this, and the remainder is unexplained. D and trimming were read from the DNA, whereas the V and J calls and clone size are those reported in that table. The sample yields 60,000 to 75,000 clones; 70% to 90% were counted once. Approximately 3.6% of the sample rests with the top ten.

One collaborating source in Seattle enrolled patients while the patients were actively infected and followed the patients over time throughout the course of disease. Collaborating institutions collected whole blood in K2EDTA tubes following their own protocols. For TCRbeta analysis, collaborators shipped samples as frozen whole blood, isolated PBMCs, or DNA extracted from either of those sample types. These data belong to a study of blood T cell repertoires in COVID-19 (dated by TCRdb to 2020 to 2021). For context, the study as a whole: The collaborator samples originated in the United States, Italy and Spain and spanned the acute and convalescent phases of COVID-19. The material from the prospective study consisted of cDNA or gDNA derived from T cells, B-cell-depleted T cells, or PBMCs. Subjects who had been exposed to COVID-19, were actively infected with it, or had recovered from it provided the deeply sampled blood TCRbeta repertoires that made up the dataset. The repertoires were made available in a free public database intended to serve as a resource for research on the immune response to SARS-CoV-2. The samples were drawn from the first 160 participants of the ongoing ImmuneRACE study and from 1,254 subjects provided by 6 global collaborators. Nearly every sample came with metadata listing a de-identified subject ID, COVID-19 status, age in years and sex. Where available, HLA class I and class II types were taken from metadata supplied by the sample provider and were not determined by assay-based typing. The investigation overall reported the following: Clinical and demographic metadata were provided uncurated, with the amount varying by source and participant.

Recombination joined TRBV28 with TRBJ2-2; TRBD1 aligns with 10 central bases. This TCR was recovered from a woman between 45 and 60 years old with COVID-19, enrolled during active disease. Source material: peripheral blood. The sequence in DNA is TGTGCCATCAGGGACAGGGGTTTTCGGAGCACCGGGGAGCTGTTTTTT. Its protein product is CAIRDRGFRSTGELFF.